The next 17 T cell receptor beta chains were all read from a single sample in a study of shared clonotypes between healthy human individuals. Produced via immunoSEQ multiplex PCR; TCRdb's table is partial and in-frame only. The data show some 200,000 clones, around 63% seen once. The sequenced material came from memory CD4+ T cells sorted from blood. Subset of the sample: CD45RA-negative fraction. Every receptor here comes from a man between 25 and 39 years old in good health.

The gene calls are TRBV28 and TRBJ2-7; TRBD1 matches at 11 bases. The germline V gene has CDR1 MDHEN and CDR2 SYDVKM. The junction had 4 bases not matched to a gene; V was cut back by 3 bases and J by 6 bases. The CDR3 loop spans 14 amino acids. The CDR3 DNA is TGTGCCAGCAGTTTTTGGACAGGGGGCGCCGAGCAGTACTTC. Its translation is CASSFWTGGAEQYF.

The genes are TRBV5-1 and TRBJ2-1, with a weak D call TRBD1 (7 bases). This CDR3 is 16 amino acids long. V was shortened by 3 bases and J by 4 bases, with 17 bases between the two germline ends. Germline CDR1 reads SGHRS; CDR2 reads YFSETQ. CDR3 in DNA: TGCGCCAGCAGCTGGTCCGCGGGACAGCTATACAATGAGCAGTTCTTC. This gives the protein CASSWSAGQLYNEQFF.

The table lists this clone with a count of one. This chain joins TRBV10-1 and TRBJ2-1, with 8 bases that match TRBD2. V was clipped by 6 bases and J by 12 bases; unmatched bases: 13. This CDR3 has 14 amino acids. Germline V CDR1 and CDR2: WNHNN, SYGVQD (reference sequence). The CDR3 sequence: CASSRDSTSGGQFF. In DNA form, the CDR3 reads TGCGCCAGCAGCCGGGACTCTACTAGCGGCGGGCAGTTCTTC.

CDR3 nucleotides: TGTGCCAGCAGCCCCGGGCGTGGTAGCGGGCCAGATACGCAGTATTTT. It translates to CASSPGRGSGPDTQYF. The rearrangement uses TRBV11-3 and TRBJ2-3, with 7 bases lining up with TRBD2. Trimming cost V 5 bases and J 4 bases; bases outside gene matches: 12. This CDR3 contains 16 residues. Germline CDR1 SGHNT, CDR2 YENEEA.

This chain uses TRBV2 with TRBJ2-7; D gene unclear. The V gene lost 6 bases and the J gene lost 3 bases, with 9 bases spanning the gap. CDR1 and CDR2 (germline): SNHLY, FYNNEI. This CDR3 comprises 12 residues. This chain's CDR3 is CASRPQSYEQYF. In DNA form, the CDR3 reads TGTGCCAGCAGACCACAGAGCTACGAGCAGTACTTC.

J is TRBJ2-3 and V is TRBV2; D gene uncertain. The CDR3 covers 12 residues. CDR1 SNHLY and CDR2 FYNNEI come from the germline V gene. V was shortened by 6 bases and J by 2 bases, with 6 bases between the two germline ends. The CDR3 loop reads CASRDDTDTQYF. In DNA form, the CDR3 reads TGTGCCAGCAGGGACGACACAGATACGCAGTATTTT.

The chain employs TRBV7-2 and TRBJ2-3; unclear D gene. CDR3 length equals 16 residues. V was trimmed by 5 bases and J by 2 bases, leaving 17 bases between them. Germline CDR1 and CDR2: SGHTA and FQGNSA. CDR3 coding DNA: TGTGCCAGCAGCCTTCGGGTAGCAGTACCCACAGATACGCAGTATTTT. Translated: CASSLRVAVPTDTQYF.

The chain is built from TRBV5-4 and TRBJ2-1; D is possibly TRBD1 or TRBD2 (5 bases each). Germline CDR1 and CDR2: SGHNT and YYREEE (reference sequence). CDR3 length: 15 amino acids. The V end was cut by 1 base, the J end by 11 bases, with 19 bases between. The CDR3 loop reads CASSLSWGGGLKQFF. The CDR3, as DNA: TGTGCCAGCAGCTTGTCGTGGGGCGGCGGGCTCAAGCAGTTCTTC.

This clone was seen only a few times. The chain couples TRBV5-8 to TRBJ1-2; D gene ambiguous. V shed 10 bases and J shed 6 bases, with 10 bases lying between them. The CDR3 has 10 amino acids. The germline V gene encodes CDR1 SGHTS and CDR2 YDEGEE. The CDR3 DNA follows: TGTGCCGGAAATCGAGATGGCTACACCTTC. Translated, it gives CAGNRDGYTF.

J is TRBJ1-1 and V is TRBV5-4; possibly TRBD1 for D (5 bases). Germline CDR1 and CDR2: SGHNT and YYREEE (reference sequence). This CDR3 spans 15 amino acids. V lost 0 bases and J lost 0, with 9 bases in between. CDR3: CASSLASGMNTEAFF. Written as DNA, the CDR3 is TGTGCCAGCAGCTTGGCCTCAGGGATGAACACTGAAGCTTTCTTT.

This clone was recorded many times. The chain carries TRBV18 and TRBJ2-3, with 7 bases matching TRBD2. The trim removed 4 bases at V and 5 bases at J, leaving 6 bases unmatched. There are 14 residues in the CDR3. Germline CDR1 reads KGHSH; CDR2 reads LQKENI. This CDR3 reads CASSLAGVRDTQYF. DNA for the CDR3: TGTGCCAGCTCACTTGCGGGAGTGAGAGATACGCAGTATTTT.

The gene calls are TRBV6-5 and TRBJ2-7; D may be TRBD1 or TRBD2 (5 bases each). Germline values: CDR1 MNHEY, CDR2 SVGAGI. This CDR3 spans 12 amino acids. This chain's CDR3 is CVTGQGPYEQYF. In nucleotides, the CDR3 is TGTGTCACCGGGCAGGGACCCTACGAGCAGTACTTC.

The chain couples TRBV11-2 to TRBJ2-7, with 10 bases matching TRBD2. The CDR3 covers 15 residues. Germline V gives CDR1 SGHAT, CDR2 FQNNGV. Trimming removed 0 bases from V and 4 bases from J; junction bases left unmatched: 3. The CDR3 DNA reads as TGTGCCAGCAGCTTAGATCTAGCGGGAGTTTACGAGCAGTACTTC. The encoded protein is CASSLDLAGVYEQYF.

Ten or more counts support this clone. This sequence joins TRBV28 and TRBJ2-1; 10 positions agree with TRBD2. CDR1 and CDR2 from the germline V gene are MDHEN and SYDVKM. CDR3 length: 13 amino acids. The CDR3 sequence: CVSGLAIGNEQFF. Here the CDR3 DNA reads TGTGTTTCGGGACTAGCGATCGGCAATGAGCAGTTCTTC.

This clone came up once. The chain couples TRBV5-1 to TRBJ2-5; TRBD1 might be the D (6 bases). Germline CDR1 reads SGHRS; CDR2 reads YFSETQ. The ends were cut back, 5 bases at V and 2 bases at J, with 16 bases in the middle. The CDR3 loop spans 15 amino acids. This CDR3 is CASSPGQRTQETQYF. In nucleotides, the CDR3 is TGCGCCAGCAGTCCCGGACAGAGGACTCAAGAGACCCAGTACTTC.

The chain couples TRBV25-1 to TRBJ2-7; 8 positions agree with TRBD2. Germline V gene lookup returns CDR1 MGHDK and CDR2 SYGVNS. Losses at the gene ends were 4 bases for V and 4 bases for J; bases not matched to a gene: 9. This CDR3 is built from 15 residues. This CDR3 is CASSGRAGVGYEQYF. CDR3 DNA sequence: TGTGCCAGCAGTGGCCGAGCGGGAGTTGGGTACGAGCAGTACTTC.

This clone has only a few counts. The chain combines TRBV4-1 with TRBJ2-7, with TRBD1 identical over 8 bases. V was clipped by 3 bases and J by 3 bases; unmatched bases: 7. The germline gives CDR1 MGHRA, CDR2 YSYEKL. This CDR3 is built from 15 residues. The CDR3 loop reads CASSHLDRGDYEQYF. The CDR3 coding sequence is TGCGCCAGCAGCCACTTAGACAGGGGAGACTACGAGCAGTACTTC.